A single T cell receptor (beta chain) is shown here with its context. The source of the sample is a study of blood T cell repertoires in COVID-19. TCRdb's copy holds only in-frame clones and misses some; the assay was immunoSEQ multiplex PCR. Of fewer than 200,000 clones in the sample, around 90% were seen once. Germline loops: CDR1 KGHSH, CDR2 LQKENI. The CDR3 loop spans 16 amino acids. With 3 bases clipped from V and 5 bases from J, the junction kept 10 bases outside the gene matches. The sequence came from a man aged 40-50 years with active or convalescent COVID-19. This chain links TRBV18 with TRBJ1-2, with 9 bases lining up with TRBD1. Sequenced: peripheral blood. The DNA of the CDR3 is TGTGCCAGCTCACCGGGAACAGGGGGCCAAGGATATGGCTACACCTTC. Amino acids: CASSPGTGGQGYGYTF.